The present T cell receptor (beta chain) was sequenced within a study of PD-1 blockade in classical Hodgkin lymphoma. Per germline, CDR1 LNHDA and CDR2 SQIVND (reference sequence). CDR3 length: 19 residues. Between the trimmed V and J ends, which lost 4 bases and 2 bases, there was a span of 25 bases. Repertoires were generated with immunoSEQ multiplex PCR, while TCRdb's copy carries only in-frame clones and drops some. Among fewer than 90,000 clones listed, 93% were seen once. Indicated time point: newly diagnosed, previously untreated cHL patient sample. The chain is built from TRBV19 and TRBJ2-3; D is tentatively TRBD1 or TRBD2 (5 bases each). Sample: peripheral blood mononuclear cells (PBMCs). This sequence was found in a human donor with classical Hodgkin lymphoma. CDR3 DNA sequence: TGTGCCAGTAGTAAGGGCAGGGTGCCTAGCTTGGTCTTCACAGATACGCAGTATTTT. Translating it yields CASSKGRVPSLVFTDTQYF.